This entry features one T cell receptor beta chain sequence. Its matching antigen is unknown. This specimen comes from a study of T cells in tuberculosis. Overall study results and limits: Shorter CDR3-alpha in active tuberculosis partly drove smaller distances. Smaller distances to GMM-specific TCRs suggested their expansion in active tuberculosis. Selection depended on which cryopreserved specimens were available.

Sequencing was performed with immunoSEQ multiplex PCR; in TCRdb, only in-frame clones are kept and a portion is missing. The sample contains roughly 35,000 clones, around 93% of which appear only once. The CDR3 length is 16 residues. Germline V CDR1 and CDR2: SSHAT, FNYEAQ (reference sequence). V lost 6 bases to trimming and J lost 2 bases, with 19 bases between them. At study entry, adolescents had tuberculin skin tests and IGRA screening. The chain joins TRBV7-7 to TRBJ1-1, with D possibly being TRBD1 (6 bases). The sequence came from a donor aged 10 to 29 with latent tuberculosis or without tuberculosis infection. Some clones in this sample may be carry-over from other donors' samples. The sequencing sample was made of PBMCs. CDR3 nucleotides: TGTGCCAGCAGACCGAAGGGGGGGGGCAGAAACACTGAAGCTTTCTTT. Its protein product is CASRPKGGGRNTEAFF.